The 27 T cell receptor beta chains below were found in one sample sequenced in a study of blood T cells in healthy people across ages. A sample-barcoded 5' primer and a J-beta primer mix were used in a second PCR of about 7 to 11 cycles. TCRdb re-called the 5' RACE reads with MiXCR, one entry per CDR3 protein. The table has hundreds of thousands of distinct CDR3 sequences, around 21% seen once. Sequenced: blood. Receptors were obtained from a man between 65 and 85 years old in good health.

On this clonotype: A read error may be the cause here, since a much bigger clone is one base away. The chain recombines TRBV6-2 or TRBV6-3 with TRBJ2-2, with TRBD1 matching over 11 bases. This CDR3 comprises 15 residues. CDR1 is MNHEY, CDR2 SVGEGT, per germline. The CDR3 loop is CASSSPGQGDGALFF. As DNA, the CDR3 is TGTGCCAGCAGTTCCCCGGGACAGGGGGACGGGGCGCTGTTTTTT.

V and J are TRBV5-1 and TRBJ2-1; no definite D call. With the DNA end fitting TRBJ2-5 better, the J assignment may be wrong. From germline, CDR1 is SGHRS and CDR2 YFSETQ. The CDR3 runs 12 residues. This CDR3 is CASSLIYETQYF. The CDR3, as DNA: TGCGCCAGCAGCTTGATTTACGAGACCCAGTACTTC.

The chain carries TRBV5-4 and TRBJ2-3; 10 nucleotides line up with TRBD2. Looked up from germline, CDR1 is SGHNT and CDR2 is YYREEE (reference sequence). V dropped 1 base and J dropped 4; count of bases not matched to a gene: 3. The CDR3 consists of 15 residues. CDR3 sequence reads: CASSLTSGMSDTQYF. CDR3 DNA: TGTGCCAGCAGCTTGACTAGCGGGATGTCAGATACGCAGTATTTT.

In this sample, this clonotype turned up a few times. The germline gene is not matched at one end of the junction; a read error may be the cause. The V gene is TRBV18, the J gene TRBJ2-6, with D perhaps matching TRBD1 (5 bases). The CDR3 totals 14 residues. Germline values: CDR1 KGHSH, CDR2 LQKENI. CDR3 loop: CASSPSHGASVLTF. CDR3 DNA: TGTGCCAGCTCACCCAGTCATGGGGCCAGCGTCCTGACTTTC.

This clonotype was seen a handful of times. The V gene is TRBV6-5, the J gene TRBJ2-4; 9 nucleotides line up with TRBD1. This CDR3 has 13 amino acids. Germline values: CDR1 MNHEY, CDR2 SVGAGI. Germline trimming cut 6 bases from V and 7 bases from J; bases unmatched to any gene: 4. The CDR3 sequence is CASRTGGSNIQYF. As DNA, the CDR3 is TGTGCCAGCAGGACAGGGGGAAGTAACATTCAGTACTTC.

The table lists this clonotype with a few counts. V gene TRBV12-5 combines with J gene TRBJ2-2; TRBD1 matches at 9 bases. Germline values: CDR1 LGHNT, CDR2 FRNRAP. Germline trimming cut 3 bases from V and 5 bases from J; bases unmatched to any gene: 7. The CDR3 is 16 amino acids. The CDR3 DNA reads TGTGCTAGTGGTTTAAGTGGGACAGGGAGAACCGGGGAGCTGTTTTTT. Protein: CASGLSGTGRTGELFF. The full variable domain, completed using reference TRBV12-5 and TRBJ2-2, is DARVTQTPRHKVTEMGQEVTMRCQPILGHNTVFWYRQTMMQGLELLAYFRNRAPLDDSGMPKDRFSAEMPDATLATLKIQPSEPRDSAVYFCASGLSGTGRTGELFFGEGSRLTVL.

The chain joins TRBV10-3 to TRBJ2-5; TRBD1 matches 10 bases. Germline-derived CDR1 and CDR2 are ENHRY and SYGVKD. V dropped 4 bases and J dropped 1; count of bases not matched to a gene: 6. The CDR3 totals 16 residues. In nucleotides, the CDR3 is TGTGCCATCAGTGGGGACAGGGGATTGGGCCAAGAGACCCAGTACTTC. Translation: CAISGDRGLGQETQYF.

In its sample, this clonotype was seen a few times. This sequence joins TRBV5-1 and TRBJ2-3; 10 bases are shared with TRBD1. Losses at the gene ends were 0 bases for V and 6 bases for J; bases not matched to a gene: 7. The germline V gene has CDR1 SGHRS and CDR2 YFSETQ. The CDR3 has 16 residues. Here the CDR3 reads CASSLEGTGVWDTQYF. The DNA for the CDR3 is TGCGCCAGCAGCTTGGAGGGGACAGGGGTCTGGGATACGCAGTATTTT.

The CDR3 coding sequence is TGCAGCGTTGATTGGGATTGGAATGAGCAGTTCTTC. It yields the protein CSVDWDWNEQFF. The chain couples TRBV29-1 to TRBJ2-1; no firm D call. With 3 bases removed from V and 7 bases from J, the gap between germline ends came to 10 bases. Per the germline V gene, CDR1 is SQVTM and CDR2 is ANQGSEA. The CDR3 is 12 residues long.

CDR3 nucleotides: TGTGCCATCATCGAGGGAAGCTCCTACAATGAGCAGTTCTTC. The encoded protein is CAIIEGSSYNEQFF. V gene TRBV10-3 combines with J gene TRBJ2-1; TRBD2 is a possible D gene (5 bases). The V end lost 7 bases, the J end lost 0 bases, and 10 bases lay between the germline ends. This CDR3 has 14 residues. Per germline, CDR1 ENHRY and CDR2 SYGVKD.

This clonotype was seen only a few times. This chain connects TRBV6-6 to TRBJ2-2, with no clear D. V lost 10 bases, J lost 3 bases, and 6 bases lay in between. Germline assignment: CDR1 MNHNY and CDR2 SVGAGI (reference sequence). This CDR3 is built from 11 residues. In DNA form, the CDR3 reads TGTGCCAATAGGGACACCGGGGAGCTGTTTTTT. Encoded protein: CANRDTGELFF.

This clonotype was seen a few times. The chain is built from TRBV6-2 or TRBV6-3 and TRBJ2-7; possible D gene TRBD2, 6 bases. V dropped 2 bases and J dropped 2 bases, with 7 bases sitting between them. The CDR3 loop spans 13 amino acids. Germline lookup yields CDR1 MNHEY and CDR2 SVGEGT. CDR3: CASSYGGTYEQYF. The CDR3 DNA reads TGTGCCAGCAGTTACGGGGGGACCTACGAGCAGTACTTC.

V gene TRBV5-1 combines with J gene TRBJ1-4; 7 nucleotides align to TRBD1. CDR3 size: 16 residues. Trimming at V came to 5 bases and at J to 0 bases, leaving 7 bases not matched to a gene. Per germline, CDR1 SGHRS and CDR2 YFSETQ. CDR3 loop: CASSRQGYTTNEKLFF. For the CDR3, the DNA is TGCGCCAGCAGTCGACAGGGCTACACAACTAATGAAAAACTGTTTTTT.

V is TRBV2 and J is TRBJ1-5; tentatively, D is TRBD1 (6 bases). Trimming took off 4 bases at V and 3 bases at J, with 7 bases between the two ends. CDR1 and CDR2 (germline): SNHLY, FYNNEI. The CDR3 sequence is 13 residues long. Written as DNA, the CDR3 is TGTGCCAGCAGTGGACAGGTCAATCAGCCCCAGCATTTT. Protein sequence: CASSGQVNQPQHF. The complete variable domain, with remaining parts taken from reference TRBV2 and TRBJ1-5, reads EPEVTQTPSHQVTQMGQEVILRCVPISNHLYFYWYRQILGQKVEFLVSFYNNEISEKSEIFDDQFSVERPDGSNFTLKIRSTKLEDSAMYFCASSGQVNQPQHFGDGTRLSIL.

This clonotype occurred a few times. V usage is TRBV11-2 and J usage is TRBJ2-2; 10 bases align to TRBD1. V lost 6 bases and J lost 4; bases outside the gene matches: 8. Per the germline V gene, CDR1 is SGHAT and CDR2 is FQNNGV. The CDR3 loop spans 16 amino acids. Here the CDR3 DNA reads TGTGCCAGCAGTTCGAAAGGGACAGGGGTCACCGGGGAGCTGTTTTTT. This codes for CASSSKGTGVTGELFF.

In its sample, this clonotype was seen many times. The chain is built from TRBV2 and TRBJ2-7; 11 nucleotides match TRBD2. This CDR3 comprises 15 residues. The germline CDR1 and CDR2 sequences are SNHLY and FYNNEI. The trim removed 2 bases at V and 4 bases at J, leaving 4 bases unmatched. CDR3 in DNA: TGTGCCAGCAGTGAACTATCTAGCGGGAGGTACGAGCAGTACTTC. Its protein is CASSELSSGRYEQYF. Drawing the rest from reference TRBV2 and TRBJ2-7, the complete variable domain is EPEVTQTPSHQVTQMGQEVILRCVPISNHLYFYWYRQILGQKVEFLVSFYNNEISEKSEIFDDQFSVERPDGSNFTLKIRSTKLEDSAMYFCASSELSSGRYEQYFGPGTRLTVT.

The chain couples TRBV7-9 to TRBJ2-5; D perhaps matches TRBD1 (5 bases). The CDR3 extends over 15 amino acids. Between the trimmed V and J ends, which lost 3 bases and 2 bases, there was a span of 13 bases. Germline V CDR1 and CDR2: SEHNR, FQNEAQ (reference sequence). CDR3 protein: CASSFRQPNQETQYF. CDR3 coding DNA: TGTGCCAGCAGCTTTAGACAGCCAAATCAAGAGACCCAGTACTTC. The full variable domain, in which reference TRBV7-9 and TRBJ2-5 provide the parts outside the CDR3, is DTGVSQNPRHKITKRGQNVTFRCDPISEHNRLYWYRQTLGQGPEFLTYFQNEAQLEKSRLLSDRFSAERPKGSFSTLEIQRTEQGDSAMYLCASSFRQPNQETQYFGPGTRLLVL.

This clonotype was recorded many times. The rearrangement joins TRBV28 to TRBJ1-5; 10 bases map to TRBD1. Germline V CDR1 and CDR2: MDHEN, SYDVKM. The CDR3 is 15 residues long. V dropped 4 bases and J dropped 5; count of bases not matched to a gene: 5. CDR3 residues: CASSSLGTGDQPQHF. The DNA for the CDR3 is TGTGCCAGCAGTTCGTTGGGGACAGGGGATCAGCCCCAGCATTTT.

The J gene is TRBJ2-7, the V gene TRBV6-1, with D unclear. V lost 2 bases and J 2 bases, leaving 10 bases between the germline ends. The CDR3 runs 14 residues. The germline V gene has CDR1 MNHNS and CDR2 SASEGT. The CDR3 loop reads CASSEHIPPYEQYF. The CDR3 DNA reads TGTGCCAGCAGTGAACATATTCCCCCCTACGAGCAGTACTTC.

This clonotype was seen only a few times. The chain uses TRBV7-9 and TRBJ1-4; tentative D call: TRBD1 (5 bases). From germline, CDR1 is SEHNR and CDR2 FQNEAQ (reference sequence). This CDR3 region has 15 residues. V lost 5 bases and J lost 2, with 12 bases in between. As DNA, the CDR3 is TGTGCCAGCAGCCCCGTGGGGACCACTAATGAAAAACTGTTTTTT. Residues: CASSPVGTTNEKLFF. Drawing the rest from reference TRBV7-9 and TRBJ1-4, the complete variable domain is DTGVSQNPRHKITKRGQNVTFRCDPISEHNRLYWYRQTLGQGPEFLTYFQNEAQLEKSRLLSDRFSAERPKGSFSTLEIQRTEQGDSAMYLCASSPVGTTNEKLFFGSGTQLSVL.

The CDR3 is CASSYSIGTSGRTSYEQYF. CDR3 bases: TGTGCCAGCAGTTACTCGATCGGGACTAGCGGGAGGACATCCTACGAGCAGTACTTC. The rearrangement uses TRBV6-2 or TRBV6-3 and TRBJ2-7; 15 nucleotides line up with TRBD2. J lost 1 base, V lost 0 bases, and 7 bases had no gene match. The CDR3 sequence is 19 residues long. In germline, CDR1 is MNHEY, CDR2 SVGEGT.

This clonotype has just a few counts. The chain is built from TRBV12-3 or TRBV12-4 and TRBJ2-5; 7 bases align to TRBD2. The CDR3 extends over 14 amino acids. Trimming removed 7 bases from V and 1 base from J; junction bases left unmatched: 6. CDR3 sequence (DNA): TGTGCCAGCACTTATTCTAGCGGCCAAGAGACCCAGTACTTC. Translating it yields CASTYSSGQETQYF.

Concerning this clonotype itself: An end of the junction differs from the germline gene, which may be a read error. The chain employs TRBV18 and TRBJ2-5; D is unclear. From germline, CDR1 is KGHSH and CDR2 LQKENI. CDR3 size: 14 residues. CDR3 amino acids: CASPPVVPKRTQYF. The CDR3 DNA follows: TGTGCCAGCCCACCGGTGGTACCCAAGAGGACCCAGTACTTC.

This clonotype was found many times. The DNA of the CDR3 is TGCAGTGCTAGAGCAGCTCGCTCCGACTACGAGCAGTACTTC. Residues: CSARAARSDYEQYF. The genes are TRBV20-1 and TRBJ2-5; unclear D gene. The DNA end lines up better with TRBJ2-7; the J call may be wrong. Germline V gene lookup returns CDR1 DFQATT and CDR2 SNEGSKA (reference sequence). The CDR3 sequence is 14 residues long.

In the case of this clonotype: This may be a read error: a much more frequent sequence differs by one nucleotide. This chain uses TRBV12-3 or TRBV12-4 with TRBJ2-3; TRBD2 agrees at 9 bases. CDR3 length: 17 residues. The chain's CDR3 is CASSPVFAGGPRDSQYF. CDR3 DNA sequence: TGTGCCAGCAGTCCTGTTTTTGCGGGAGGGCCCAGAGATTCGCAGTATTTT.

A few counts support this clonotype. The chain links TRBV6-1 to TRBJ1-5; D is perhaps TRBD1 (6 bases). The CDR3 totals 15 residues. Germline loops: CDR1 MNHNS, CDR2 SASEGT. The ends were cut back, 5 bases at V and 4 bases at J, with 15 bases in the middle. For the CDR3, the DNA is TGTGCCAGCAGTTCCCAGGACAGCAAGAATCAGCCCCAGCATTTT. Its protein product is CASSSQDSKNQPQHF.

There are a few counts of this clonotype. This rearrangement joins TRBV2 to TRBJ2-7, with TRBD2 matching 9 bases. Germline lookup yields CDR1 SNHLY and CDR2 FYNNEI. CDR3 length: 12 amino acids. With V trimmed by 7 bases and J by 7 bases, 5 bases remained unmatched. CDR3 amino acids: CASKLAGSEQYF. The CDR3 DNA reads TGTGCCAGCAAACTAGCGGGTAGTGAGCAGTACTTC.